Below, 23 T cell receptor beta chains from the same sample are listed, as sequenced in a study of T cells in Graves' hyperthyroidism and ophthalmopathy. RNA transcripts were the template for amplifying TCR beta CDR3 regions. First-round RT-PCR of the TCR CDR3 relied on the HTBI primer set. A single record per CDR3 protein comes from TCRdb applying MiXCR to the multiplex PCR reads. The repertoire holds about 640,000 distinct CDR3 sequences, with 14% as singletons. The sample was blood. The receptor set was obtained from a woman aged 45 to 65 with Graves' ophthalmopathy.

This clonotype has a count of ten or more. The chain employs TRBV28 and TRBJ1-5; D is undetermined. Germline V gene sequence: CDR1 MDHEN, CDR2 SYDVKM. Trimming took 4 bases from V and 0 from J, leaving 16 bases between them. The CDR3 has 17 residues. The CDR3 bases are TGTGCCAGCAGTTCCTACACCCGGTTATATAGCAATCAGCCCCAGCATTTT. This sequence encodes CASSSYTRLYSNQPQHF.

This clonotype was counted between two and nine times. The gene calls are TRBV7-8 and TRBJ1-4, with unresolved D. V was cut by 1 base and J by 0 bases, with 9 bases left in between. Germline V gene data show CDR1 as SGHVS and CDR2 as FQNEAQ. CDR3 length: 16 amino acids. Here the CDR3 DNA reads TGTGCCAGCAGCTTAGATCCCGTCGCAACTAATGAAAAACTGTTTTTT. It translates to CASSLDPVATNEKLFF.

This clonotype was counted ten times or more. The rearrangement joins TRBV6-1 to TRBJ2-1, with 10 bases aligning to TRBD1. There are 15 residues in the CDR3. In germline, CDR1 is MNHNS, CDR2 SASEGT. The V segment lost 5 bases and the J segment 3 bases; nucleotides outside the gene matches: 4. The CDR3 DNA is TGTGCCAGCAGTAGGACAGGGGGACGCTACAATGAGCAGTTCTTC. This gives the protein CASSRTGGRYNEQFF.

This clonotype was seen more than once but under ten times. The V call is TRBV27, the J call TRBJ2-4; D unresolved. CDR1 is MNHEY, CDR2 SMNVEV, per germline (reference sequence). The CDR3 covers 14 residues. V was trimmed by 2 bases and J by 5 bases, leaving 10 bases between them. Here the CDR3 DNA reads TGTGCCAGCAGTTTAATGTCAGGCGAAAACATTCAGTACTTC. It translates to CASSLMSGENIQYF.

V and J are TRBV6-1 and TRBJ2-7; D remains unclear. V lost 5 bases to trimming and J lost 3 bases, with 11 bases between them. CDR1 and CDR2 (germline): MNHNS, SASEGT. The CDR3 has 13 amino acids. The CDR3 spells CASSYGRFYEQYF. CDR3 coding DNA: TGTGCCAGCAGTTACGGCAGGTTCTACGAGCAGTACTTC.

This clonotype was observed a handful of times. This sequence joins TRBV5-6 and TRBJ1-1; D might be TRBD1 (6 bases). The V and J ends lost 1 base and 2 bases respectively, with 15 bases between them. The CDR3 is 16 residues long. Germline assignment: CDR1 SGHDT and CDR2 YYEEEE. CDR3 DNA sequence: TGTGCCAGCAGCTTGTACGGGGGGCGGGTAAACACTGAAGCTTTCTTT. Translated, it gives CASSLYGGRVNTEAFF.

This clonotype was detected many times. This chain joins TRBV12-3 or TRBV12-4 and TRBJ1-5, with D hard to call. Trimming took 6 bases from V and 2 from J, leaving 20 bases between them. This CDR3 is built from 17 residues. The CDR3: CASSEGISFGGNQPQHF. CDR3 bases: TGTGCCAGCAGCGAAGGGATTTCTTTTGGGGGCAATCAGCCCCAGCATTTT.

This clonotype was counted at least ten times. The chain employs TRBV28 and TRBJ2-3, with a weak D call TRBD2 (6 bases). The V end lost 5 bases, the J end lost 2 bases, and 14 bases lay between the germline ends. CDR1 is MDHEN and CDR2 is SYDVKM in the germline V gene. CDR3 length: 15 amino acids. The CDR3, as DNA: TGTGCCAGCAGTCGGGGGATAATCCTCACAGATACGCAGTATTTT. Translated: CASSRGIILTDTQYF.

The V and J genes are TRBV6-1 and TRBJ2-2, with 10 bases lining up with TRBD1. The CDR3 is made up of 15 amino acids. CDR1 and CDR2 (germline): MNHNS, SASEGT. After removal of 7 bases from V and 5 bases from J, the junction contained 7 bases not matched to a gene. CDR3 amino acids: CASNFGQGGTGELFF. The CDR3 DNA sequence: TGTGCCAGCAACTTTGGACAGGGGGGGACCGGGGAGCTGTTTTTT.

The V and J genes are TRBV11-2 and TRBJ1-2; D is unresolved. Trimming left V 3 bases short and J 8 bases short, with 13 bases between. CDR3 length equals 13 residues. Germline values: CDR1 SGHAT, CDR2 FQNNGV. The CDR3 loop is CASSFSVGVGYTF. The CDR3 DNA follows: TGTGCCAGCAGCTTTTCTGTCGGGGTCGGCTACACCTTC.

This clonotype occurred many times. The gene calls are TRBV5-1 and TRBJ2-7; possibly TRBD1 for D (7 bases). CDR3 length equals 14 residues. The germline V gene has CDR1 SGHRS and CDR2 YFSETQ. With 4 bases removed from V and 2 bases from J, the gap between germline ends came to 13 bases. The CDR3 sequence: CASSVAGQPYEQYF. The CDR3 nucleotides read TGCGCCAGCAGCGTCGCGGGACAGCCCTACGAGCAGTACTTC.

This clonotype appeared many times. CDR3 nucleotide sequence: TGTGCCAGCAGCTTATTGGTGTCTAGCACAGATACGCAGTATTTT. It encodes CASSLLVSSTDTQYF. The rearrangement joins TRBV7-8 to TRBJ2-3; no definite D call. CDR3 size: 15 residues. V was clipped by 2 bases and J by 0 bases, with 9 bases between them. Germline values: CDR1 SGHVS, CDR2 FQNEAQ.

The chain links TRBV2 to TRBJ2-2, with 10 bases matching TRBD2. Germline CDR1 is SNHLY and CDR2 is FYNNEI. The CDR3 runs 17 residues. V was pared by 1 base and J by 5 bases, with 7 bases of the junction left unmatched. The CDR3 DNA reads TGTGCCAGCAGTGAAGGGCGGCTAGCGGGAGTTACCGGGGAGCTGTTTTTT. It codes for CASSEGRLAGVTGELFF.

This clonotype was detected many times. The CDR3 sequence is CAISDRGGYEQYF. Here the CDR3 DNA reads TGTGCCATCAGTGACAGGGGTGGATACGAGCAGTACTTC. The rearrangement joins TRBV10-3 to TRBJ2-7; tentatively, D is TRBD1 (6 bases). The CDR3 has 13 amino acids. The germline V gene has CDR1 ENHRY and CDR2 SYGVKD. V was shortened by 3 bases and J by 4 bases, with 10 bases between the two germline ends.

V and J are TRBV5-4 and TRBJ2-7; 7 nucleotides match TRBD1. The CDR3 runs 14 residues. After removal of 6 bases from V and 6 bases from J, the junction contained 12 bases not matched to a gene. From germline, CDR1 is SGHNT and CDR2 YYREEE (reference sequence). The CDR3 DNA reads TGTGCCAGCAACAAACCTTCCACAGGGGCCGAGCAGTACTTC. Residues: CASNKPSTGAEQYF.

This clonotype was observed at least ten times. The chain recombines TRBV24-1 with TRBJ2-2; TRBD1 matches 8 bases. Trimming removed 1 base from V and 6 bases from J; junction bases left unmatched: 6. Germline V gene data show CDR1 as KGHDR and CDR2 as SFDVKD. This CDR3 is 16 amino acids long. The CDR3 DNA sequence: TGTGCCACCAGTGATTTAGGACAGGGTTTGCCCGGGGAGCTGTTTTTT. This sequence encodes CATSDLGQGLPGELFF.

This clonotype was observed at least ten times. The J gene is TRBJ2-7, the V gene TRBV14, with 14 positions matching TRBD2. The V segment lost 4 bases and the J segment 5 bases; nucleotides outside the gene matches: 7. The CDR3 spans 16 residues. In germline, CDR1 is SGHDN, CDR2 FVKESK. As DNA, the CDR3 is TGTGCCAGCAGCCGAGAACCGGGACTAGCGGGAGACGAGCAGTACTTC. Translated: CASSREPGLAGDEQYF.

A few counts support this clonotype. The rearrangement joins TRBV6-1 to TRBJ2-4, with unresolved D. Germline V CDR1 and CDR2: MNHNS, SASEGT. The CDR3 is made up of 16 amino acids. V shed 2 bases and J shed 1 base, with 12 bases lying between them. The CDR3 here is CASSELELTAKNIQYF. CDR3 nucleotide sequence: TGTGCCAGCAGTGAACTTGAGTTGACGGCCAAAAACATTCAGTACTTC.

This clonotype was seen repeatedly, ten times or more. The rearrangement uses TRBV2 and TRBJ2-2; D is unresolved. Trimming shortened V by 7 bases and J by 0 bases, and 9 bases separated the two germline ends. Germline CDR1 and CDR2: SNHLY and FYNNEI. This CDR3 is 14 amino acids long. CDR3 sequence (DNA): TGTGCCAGCATAAGAGAGGCGAACACCGGGGAGCTGTTTTTT. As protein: CASIREANTGELFF.

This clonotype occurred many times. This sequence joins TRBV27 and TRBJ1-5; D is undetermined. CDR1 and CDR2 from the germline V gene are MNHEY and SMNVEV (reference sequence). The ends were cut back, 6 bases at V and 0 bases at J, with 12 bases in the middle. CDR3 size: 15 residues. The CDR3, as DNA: TGTGCCAGCAGACAAGAACAATATAGCAATCAGCCCCAGCATTTT. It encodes CASRQEQYSNQPQHF.

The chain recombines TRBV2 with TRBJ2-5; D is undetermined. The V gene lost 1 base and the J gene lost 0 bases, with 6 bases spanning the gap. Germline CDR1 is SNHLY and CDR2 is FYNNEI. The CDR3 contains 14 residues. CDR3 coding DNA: TGTGCCAGCAGTGAAGGGCAATACCAAGAGACCCAGTACTTC. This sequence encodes CASSEGQYQETQYF. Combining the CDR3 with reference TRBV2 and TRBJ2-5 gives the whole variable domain EPEVTQTPSHQVTQMGQEVILRCVPISNHLYFYWYRQILGQKVEFLVSFYNNEISEKSEIFDDQFSVERPDGSNFTLKIRSTKLEDSAMYFCASSEGQYQETQYFGPGTRLLVL.

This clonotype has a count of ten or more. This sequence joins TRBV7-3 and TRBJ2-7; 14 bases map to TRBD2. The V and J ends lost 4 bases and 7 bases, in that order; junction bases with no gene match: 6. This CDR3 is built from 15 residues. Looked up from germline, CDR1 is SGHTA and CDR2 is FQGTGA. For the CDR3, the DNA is TGTGCCAGCAGCTCCAGGGGACTAGCGGGAGATGAGCAGTACTTC. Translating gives CASSSRGLAGDEQYF.

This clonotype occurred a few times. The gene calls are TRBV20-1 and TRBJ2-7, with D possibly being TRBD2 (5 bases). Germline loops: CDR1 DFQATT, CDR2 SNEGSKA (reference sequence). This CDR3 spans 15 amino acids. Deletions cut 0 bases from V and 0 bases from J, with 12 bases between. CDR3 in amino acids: CSAREDKRNSYEQYF. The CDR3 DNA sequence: TGCAGTGCTAGAGAAGACAAGCGGAACTCCTACGAGCAGTACTTC.